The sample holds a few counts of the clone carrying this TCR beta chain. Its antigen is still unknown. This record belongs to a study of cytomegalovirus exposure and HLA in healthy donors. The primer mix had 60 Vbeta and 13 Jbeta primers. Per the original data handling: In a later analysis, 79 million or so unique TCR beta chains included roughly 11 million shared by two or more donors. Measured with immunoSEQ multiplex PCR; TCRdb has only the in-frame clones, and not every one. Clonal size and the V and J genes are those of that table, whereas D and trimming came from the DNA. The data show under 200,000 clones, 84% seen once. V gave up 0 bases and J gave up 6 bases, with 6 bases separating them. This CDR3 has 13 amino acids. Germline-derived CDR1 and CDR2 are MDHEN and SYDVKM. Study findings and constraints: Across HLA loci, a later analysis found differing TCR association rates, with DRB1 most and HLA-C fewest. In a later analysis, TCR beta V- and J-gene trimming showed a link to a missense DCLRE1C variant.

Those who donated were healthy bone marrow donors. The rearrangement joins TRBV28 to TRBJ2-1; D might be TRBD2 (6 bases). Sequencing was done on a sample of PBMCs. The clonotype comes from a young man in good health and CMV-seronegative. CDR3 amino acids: CASSLWGGNEQFF. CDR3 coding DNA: TGTGCCAGCAGTTTATGGGGGGGCAATGAGCAGTTCTTC. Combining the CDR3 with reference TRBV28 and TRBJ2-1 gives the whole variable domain DVKVTQSSRYLVKRTGEKVFLECVQDMDHENMFWYRQDPGLGLRLIYFSYDVKMKEKGDIPEGYSVSREKKERFSLILESASTNQTSMYLCASSLWGGNEQFFGPGTRLTVL.